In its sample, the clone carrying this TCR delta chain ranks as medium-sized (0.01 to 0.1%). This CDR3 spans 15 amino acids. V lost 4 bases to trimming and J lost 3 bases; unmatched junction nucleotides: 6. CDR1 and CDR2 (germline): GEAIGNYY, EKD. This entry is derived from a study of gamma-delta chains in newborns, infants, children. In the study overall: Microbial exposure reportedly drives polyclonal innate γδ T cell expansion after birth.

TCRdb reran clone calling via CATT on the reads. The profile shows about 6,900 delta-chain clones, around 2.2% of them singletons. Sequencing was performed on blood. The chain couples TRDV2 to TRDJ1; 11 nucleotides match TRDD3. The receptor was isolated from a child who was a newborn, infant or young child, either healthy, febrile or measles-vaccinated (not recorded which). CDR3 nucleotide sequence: TGTGCCTGTGATCGACTGGGGGATAGGGCCGATAAACTCATCTTT. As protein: CACDRLGDRADKLIF.